This paragraph covers one TCR beta chain sequence. Germline V lookup: CDR1 MNHEY, CDR2 SVGAGI. CDR3 length: 14 amino acids. V gave up 9 bases and J gave up 1 base, with 14 bases separating them. This sample is drawn from a study of blood T cell repertoires in COVID-19. About the research overall: Acute and convalescent COVID-19 specimens originated in the United States, Italy and Spain. PBMCs, B-cell-depleted T cells, or T cells were the source of the cDNA or gDNA that made up the material.

Authors' data handling: Nucleated cell number was recorded as an estimate derived from reference gene primer amplification. Here immunoSEQ multiplex PCR was the method, and the copy in TCRdb shows in-frame clones only, minus some. V, J and clone size were drawn from that table, and D and trimming were deduced from the DNA. This sample has 150,000 or so clones; 82% occur once, and the top ten carry 13% to 15%. The sequenced sample was peripheral blood. This sequence was found in a human donor with acute or convalescent COVID-19. The donor label of this sample is uncertain. The chain employs TRBV6-5 and TRBJ2-3; TRBD1 is a possible D gene (6 bases). The CDR3 DNA reads TGTGCCAGTGGACAGCCTTCGGGCACAGATACGCAGTATTTT. It is translated as CASGQPSGTDTQYF.